Following are 14 T cell receptor beta chains from one sample sequenced in a study of blood T cell repertoires in COVID-19. Assay used: immunoSEQ multiplex PCR; TCRdb lists only in-frame clones, some missing. The sample lists approximately 200,000 clones, about four fifths seen once, with 7.5% to 9% in the top ten. The material sequenced was peripheral blood. Source of these receptors: a woman of 80 years or more with COVID-19, enrolled during active disease.

The chain couples TRBV5-6 to TRBJ2-5, with 8 nucleotides matching TRBD2. Trimming cost V 6 bases and J 5 bases; bases outside gene matches: 15. Germline V CDR1 and CDR2: SGHDT, YYEEEE. This CDR3 has 16 residues. The CDR3 reads CASTPAYGTRGETQYF. CDR3 bases: TGTGCCAGCACCCCAGCTTACGGGACTAGGGGCGAGACCCAGTACTTC.

The chain employs TRBV28 and TRBJ1-2; 8 nucleotides agree with TRBD1. Germline assignment: CDR1 MDHEN and CDR2 SYDVKM. Trimming took 1 base from V and 4 from J; bases not matched to a gene: 8. The length of the CDR3 is 16 residues. This CDR3 reads CASSLSSGQVFYGYTF. As DNA, the CDR3 is TGTGCCAGCAGTTTATCTTCGGGACAGGTATTCTATGGCTACACCTTC.

The J gene is TRBJ2-2, the V gene TRBV7-3, with 7 positions matching TRBD1. With 5 bases clipped from V and 7 bases from J, the junction kept 10 bases outside the gene matches. The germline V gene encodes CDR1 SGHTA and CDR2 FQGTGA. This CDR3 spans 15 amino acids. The CDR3 loop is CASSLQPQGVGELFF. The CDR3 DNA is TGTGCCAGCAGCCTGCAGCCCCAGGGGGTCGGGGAGCTGTTTTTT.

The sample holds one count of this clone. This sequence joins TRBV6-5 and TRBJ1-5; D is possibly TRBD1 (6 bases). Germline V CDR1 and CDR2: MNHEY, SVGAGI. V dropped 5 bases and J dropped 0 bases, with 8 bases sitting between them. The CDR3 has 14 residues. CDR3 sequence reads: CASSQGYSNQPQHF. The CDR3 DNA reads as TGTGCCAGCAGTCAGGGGTATAGCAATCAGCCCCAGCATTTT.

This clone was seen once. The V gene is TRBV9, the J gene TRBJ2-5; TRBD2 matches at 9 bases. The germline V gene has CDR1 SGDLS and CDR2 YYNGEE. With V trimmed by 0 bases and J by 1 base, 1 base remained unmatched. The CDR3 sequence is 15 residues long. The CDR3 DNA reads TGTGCCAGCAGCGTAGGTAGCGGGAGCCAAGAGACCCAGTACTTC. Residues: CASSVGSGSQETQYF.

This clone was picked up a small number of times. This sequence joins TRBV29-1 and TRBJ1-1; D call uncertain. CDR3 size: 11 residues. Germline lookup yields CDR1 SQVTM and CDR2 ANQGSEA. Between the trimmed V and J ends, which lost 7 bases and 0 bases, there was a span of 6 bases. The CDR3 protein is CSGLMNTEAFF. DNA of the CDR3: TGCAGCGGACTGATGAACACTGAAGCTTTCTTT.

This clone was observed a few times. The rearrangement uses TRBV6-5 and TRBJ1-5; TRBD1 might be the D (6 bases). This CDR3 has 14 amino acids. Germline loops: CDR1 MNHEY, CDR2 SVGAGI. V lost 7 bases and J lost 1, with 11 bases in between. CDR3 sequence: CASTSQGSNQPQHF. Written as DNA, the CDR3 is TGTGCCAGCACCTCACAGGGAAGCAATCAGCCCCAGCATTTT.

This chain connects TRBV5-4 to TRBJ1-5; 11 bases are a match to TRBD1. The CDR3 contains 13 residues. The trim removed 10 bases at V and 6 bases at J, leaving 6 bases unmatched. CDR1 and CDR2 (germline): SGHNT, YYREEE (reference sequence). The CDR3 loop reads CAVGDRGFQPQHF. Here the CDR3 DNA reads TGTGCCGTCGGGGACAGGGGGTTTCAGCCCCAGCATTTT. The variable domain in full, completed from reference TRBV5-4 and TRBJ1-5, reads ETGVTQSPTHLIKTRGQQVTLRCSSQSGHNTVSWYQQALGQGPQFIFQYYREEENGRGNFPPRFSGLQFPNYSSELNVNALELDDSALYLCAVGDRGFQPQHFGDGTRLSIL.

The chain is built from TRBV29-1 and TRBJ2-3, with a possible D match to TRBD1 (6 bases). V was cut by 4 bases and J by 1 base, with 12 bases left in between. There are 14 residues in the CDR3. Germline values: CDR1 SQVTM, CDR2 ANQGSEA. CDR3 sequence reads: CSVVRQGRTDTQYF. Written as DNA, the CDR3 is TGCAGCGTTGTTCGGCAGGGGCGCACAGATACGCAGTATTTT.

The rearrangement links TRBV7-6 to TRBJ2-3, with TRBD2 matching over 11 bases. V shed 8 bases, J shed 0 bases, and the junction held 7 bases outside the gene matches. Germline CDR1 and CDR2: SGHVS and FNYEAQ. The CDR3 length is 16 residues. CDR3 in amino acids: CASQMTSGISTDTQYF. CDR3 coding DNA: TGTGCCAGCCAGATGACTAGCGGGATAAGCACAGATACGCAGTATTTT. Supplemented by reference TRBV7-6 and TRBJ2-3, the full variable domain reads GAGVSQSPRYKVTKRGQDVALRCDPISGHVSLYWYRQALGQGPEFLTYFNYEAQQDKSGLPNDRFSAERPEGSISTLTIQRTEQRDSAMYRCASQMTSGISTDTQYFGPGTRLTVL.

The chain links TRBV4-1 to TRBJ2-1, with a tentative D call TRBD1 (6 bases). The CDR3 sequence is 16 residues long. Trimming took 1 base from V and 2 from J, leaving 12 bases between them. Germline V gene lookup returns CDR1 MGHRA and CDR2 YSYEKL. DNA for the CDR3: TGCGCCAGCAGCCAAGTCCAGGGGCCAACCTACAATGAGCAGTTCTTC. Translated, it gives CASSQVQGPTYNEQFF.

The chain couples TRBV6-4 to TRBJ2-5, with a tentative D call TRBD2 (6 bases). V lost 5 bases, J lost 4 bases, and 11 bases lay in between. CDR1 and CDR2 (germline): MRHNA, SNTAGT. This CDR3 is built from 13 residues. The CDR3, as DNA: TGTGCCAGCAGTAATAACGGGGGAGAGACCCAGTACTTC. Translation: CASSNNGGETQYF.

This clone appeared a few times. The CDR3 nucleotides read TGTGCCAGCAGCTTAGACCAGGATGGGCCTCTCGAGCAGTACTTC. It codes for CASSLDQDGPLEQYF. The rearrangement joins TRBV11-2 to TRBJ2-7; D remains ambiguous. Germline-derived CDR1 and CDR2 are SGHAT and FQNNGV. This CDR3 has 15 residues. Trimming shortened V by 0 bases and J by 6 bases, and 15 bases separated the two germline ends.

CDR3 region: CASRFRGLYNEQFF. The DNA for the CDR3 is TGCGCCAGCAGGTTTAGGGGCCTCTACAATGAGCAGTTCTTC. The chain couples TRBV5-1 to TRBJ2-1; D perhaps matches TRBD1 (5 bases). In germline, CDR1 is SGHRS, CDR2 YFSETQ. Trimming removed 5 bases at V and 3 bases at J, with 12 bases between. The CDR3 runs to 14 residues.